The entry below describes one T cell receptor (beta chain). The data originate from a study of blood T cell repertoires in COVID-19. About the research overall: The cDNA or gDNA used as material had been derived from T cells, B-cell-depleted T cells, or PBMCs.

As originally analysed: Amplified reference gene primers provided the basis for estimating nucleated cell counts. This table comes from immunoSEQ multiplex PCR, and its TCRdb copy is limited to in-frame clones, with some not included. V, J and clone size are taken as reported in that table, and D and trimming were inferred from the DNA itself. Among about 270,000 clones, more than 75% were seen once, and the ten largest hold approximately 2.4%. CDR1 GTSNPN and CDR2 SVGIG come from the germline V gene (reference sequence). The V gene lost 2 bases and the J gene lost 6 bases, with 19 bases spanning the gap. There are 15 residues in the CDR3.

The receptor was isolated from a middle-aged woman with acute COVID-19. The sequencing input was PBMCs or T cells enriched from blood (not recorded which). This chain connects TRBV30 to TRBJ1-1, with D maybe TRBD1 (5 bases). The CDR3 loop reads CAWSSTRGKTSEAFF. The CDR3 DNA is TGTGCCTGGAGTTCAACAAGGGGAAAGACATCTGAAGCTTTCTTT.